The 13 T cell receptor beta chains reported below all come from one sample, sequenced in a study of shared clonotypes between healthy human individuals. This table comes from immunoSEQ multiplex PCR, and its TCRdb copy is limited to in-frame clones, with some not included. In the table there are around 980,000 clones, around 78% of which are singletons. What was sequenced was memory CD4+ T cells from PBMCs. Noted subset: CD45RA-negative fraction. These receptors all stem from a man between 18 and 35 years old in good health. Some clones in this sample may be carry-over from other donors' samples.

V gene TRBV28 combines with J gene TRBJ1-1; D remains ambiguous. V was shortened by 5 bases and J by 7 bases, with 11 bases between the two germline ends. The germline V gene encodes CDR1 MDHEN and CDR2 SYDVKM. The CDR3 has 12 amino acids. The CDR3 loop is CASSLIYREAFF. The CDR3 DNA is TGTGCCAGCAGTCTCATCTACCGTGAAGCTTTCTTT.

In its sample, this clone was seen once. A clone one base away is much larger, so this may be a read error. The chain is built from TRBV7-8 and TRBJ2-1; no definite D call. V lost 2 bases to trimming and J lost 0 bases, with 2 bases between them. From germline, CDR1 is SGHVS and CDR2 FQNEAQ. The CDR3 has 13 residues. CDR3 protein: CASSLSSYNEQFF. CDR3 coding DNA: TGTGCCAGCAGCTTAAGCTCCTACAATGAGCAGTTCTTC.

The chain carries TRBV2 and TRBJ2-7, with 11 bases matching TRBD1. The CDR3 has 14 residues. In germline, CDR1 is SNHLY, CDR2 FYNNEI. V lost 6 bases and J lost 1; bases outside the gene matches: 2. The CDR3 loop reads CASSGQGASYEQYF. In DNA form, the CDR3 reads TGTGCCAGCAGCGGACAGGGGGCGTCCTACGAGCAGTACTTC.

This sequence joins TRBV5-4 and TRBJ1-2; possible D gene TRBD1, 5 bases. CDR1 is SGHNT, CDR2 YYREEE, per germline (reference sequence). Trimming stripped 5 bases from V and 4 bases from J, with 15 bases between. This CDR3 comprises 14 residues. CDR3 protein: CASSMGRASYGYTF. The CDR3 nucleotides read TGTGCCAGCAGTATGGGCAGGGCTTCCTATGGCTACACCTTC.

This clone was recorded only once. This chain connects TRBV5-6 to TRBJ1-3; D is uncertain. Trimming left V 0 bases short and J 0 bases short, with 7 bases between. Germline values: CDR1 SGHDT, CDR2 YYEEEE. This CDR3 has 15 amino acids. In DNA form, the CDR3 reads TGTGCCAGCAGCTTGGGTACACACTCTGGAAACACCATATATTTT. Its translation: CASSLGTHSGNTIYF.

The chain links TRBV6-1 to TRBJ2-5; D possibly corresponds to TRBD1 (5 bases). Germline V CDR1 and CDR2: MNHNS, SASEGT. CDR3 length: 13 residues. V was shortened by 3 bases and J by 5 bases, with 10 bases between the two germline ends. The CDR3, as DNA: TGTGCCAGCAGTGACAGGGTAGGCGAGACCCAGTACTTC. It is translated as CASSDRVGETQYF.

As to this clone: A much larger clone differs from this one at a single base, so this may be a read error. Different DNA sequences within this sample yield the same CDR3. V is TRBV7-8 and J is TRBJ2-3; D perhaps matches TRBD2 (6 bases). CDR1 and CDR2 (germline): SGHVS, FQNEAQ. The CDR3 runs to 13 residues. The V end was cut by 1 base, the J end by 4 bases, with 6 bases between. CDR3 region: CASSLGGADTQYF. In DNA, the CDR3 is TGTGCCAGCAGCTTAGGGGGGGCAGATACGCAGTATTTT.

V usage is TRBV10-1 and J usage is TRBJ2-7; D uncertain. Between the trimmed V and J ends, which lost 6 bases and 3 bases, there was a span of 15 bases. The CDR3 is 14 amino acids. Germline CDR1 and CDR2: WNHNN and SYGVQD (reference sequence). DNA for the CDR3: TGCGCCAGCAGCGCCGGGCCAACAAACTACGAGCAGTACTTC. This sequence encodes CASSAGPTNYEQYF.

The chain links TRBV11-2 to TRBJ2-3; 8 positions agree with TRBD2. The CDR3 is 16 amino acids. V trimming: 5 bases; J trimming: 6 bases; junction bases outside the gene matches: 13. The V gene's germline CDR1 is SGHAT and CDR2 FQNNGV. CDR3 sequence reads: CASSTGGTSLLDTQYF. As DNA, the CDR3 is TGTGCCAGCAGCACGGGGGGGACTTCACTCCTTGATACGCAGTATTTT.

This clone turned up a few times. The genes are TRBV18 and TRBJ2-3; a possible D gene is TRBD2 (5 bases). V was shortened by 5 bases and J by 0 bases, with 15 bases between the two germline ends. The CDR3 has 16 residues. Per the germline V gene, CDR1 is KGHSH and CDR2 is LQKENI. The CDR3 sequence is CASSTRRAASTDTQYF. The DNA for the CDR3 is TGTGCCAGCTCAACCAGGCGGGCCGCCAGCACAGATACGCAGTATTTT.

Notes on this clone: Only one base separates this from a far larger clonotype, so it likely reflects a read error. The same CDR3 arises from other DNA sequences in this sample as well. The chain joins TRBV29-1 to TRBJ1-1, with D maybe TRBD1 (5 bases). The CDR3 sequence is 13 residues long. The V end was cut by 7 bases, the J end by 3 bases, with 15 bases between. CDR1 is SQVTM and CDR2 is ANQGSEA in the germline V gene. This chain's CDR3 is CSESGARDTEAFF. DNA of the CDR3: TGCAGCGAATCCGGGGCCCGGGACACTGAAGCTTTCTTT.

Notes on this clone: Other DNA sequences from this sample encode an identical CDR3 as well. This rearrangement joins TRBV2 to TRBJ1-5; D unclear. The germline CDR1 and CDR2 sequences are SNHLY and FYNNEI. This CDR3 is 13 amino acids long. The V and J ends lost 4 bases and 7 bases respectively, with 11 bases between them. CDR3 loop: CASSGPGGQPQHF. The CDR3 DNA sequence: TGTGCCAGCAGTGGGCCAGGAGGACAGCCCCAGCATTTT. The full variable domain, completed using reference TRBV2 and TRBJ1-5, is EPEVTQTPSHQVTQMGQEVILRCVPISNHLYFYWYRQILGQKVEFLVSFYNNEISEKSEIFDDQFSVERPDGSNFTLKIRSTKLEDSAMYFCASSGPGGQPQHFGDGTRLSIL.

This chain links TRBV29-1 with TRBJ1-1; 9 bases are shared with TRBD1. Per the germline V gene, CDR1 is SQVTM and CDR2 is ANQGSEA. The CDR3 contains 15 residues. V shed 4 bases and J 1 base; nucleotides not matched to a gene: 7. CDR3 residues: CSVVYRGLENTEAFF. CDR3 in DNA: TGCAGCGTTGTCTACAGGGGGCTAGAGAACACTGAAGCTTTCTTT.